The clone carrying this TCR beta chain was counted a few times. Via MiXCR, TCRdb re-called the RT-PCR reads, giving one row per CDR3 protein. The repertoire includes 610,000 or so distinct CDR3 sequences, approximately 14% of them detected once, and around 10% sits in the top ten. The CDR3 sequence is 15 residues long. In germline, CDR1 is ENHRY, CDR2 SYGVKD. With V trimmed by 10 bases and J by 2 bases, 9 bases remained unmatched. The source of the sample is a study of response to subunit inactivated influenza vaccine. This receptor was obtained from a man over 45 who received an inactivated influenza vaccine. The chain employs TRBV10-3 and TRBJ2-2, with 8 bases matching TRBD1. The sample here was PBMCs from blood, taken less than 13 days after vaccination. CDR3 sequence reads: CATRPTGANTGELFF. CDR3 bases: TGTGCCACCCGGCCGACAGGGGCTAACACCGGGGAGCTGTTTTTT.